The text below deals with one T cell receptor (beta chain). Antigen specificity is unknown. This record comes from a study of CD8+ T cells in alopecia areata. About the study: Tofacitinib treatment spanned 6 to 18 months, with 6 months off drug afterward.

The germline gives CDR1 GTSNPN, CDR2 SVGIG (reference sequence). V shed 0 bases, J shed 6 bases, and the junction held 5 bases outside the gene matches. CDR3 length: 15 amino acids. It was cDNA, reverse transcribed from extracted RNA, that served as the sequencing template. Sequencing used immunoSEQ multiplex PCR; TCRdb keeps in-frame clones, though not all of them. The sample yields 130,000 to 150,000 clones, approximately 50% seen once. Study-level findings and limits: Against the mouse data, patients shared TCRs less clearly, possibly for HLA reasons.

The chain uses TRBV30 and TRBJ2-7, with 13 bases lining up with TRBD2. The sequence was collected from a human donor with alopecia areata. The sample here was CD4+ T cells sorted from blood, taken at week 0. The chain's CDR3 is CAWSVRLAGGSEQYF. In DNA, the CDR3 is TGTGCCTGGAGTGTCCGACTAGCGGGAGGATCCGAGCAGTACTTC.